These 2 T cell receptor beta chains were sequenced from one sample in a study of identical twins. TCRdb analysed the 5' RACE reads with MiXCR anew, one entry per CDR3 protein. Of around 670,000 distinct CDR3 sequences in the sample, 5.5% to 6.5% are singletons; the top ten hold approximately 2%. Material for sequencing was naive T cells sorted from blood. The receptors here all came from a man aged 18 to 35 in good health.

The chain carries TRBV7-9 and TRBJ1-1; TRBD1 agrees at 8 bases. The CDR3 spans 13 residues. J was trimmed by 4 bases and V by 6 bases; bases with no gene match: 4. The germline V gene has CDR1 SEHNR and CDR2 FQNEAQ (reference sequence). The CDR3, as DNA: TGTGCCAGCAGTCAGACAGGGGCCACTGAAGCTTTCTTT. Translated, it gives CASSQTGATEAFF. Full variable domain (outside the CDR3, taken from reference TRBV7-9 and TRBJ1-1): DTGVSQNPRHKITKRGQNVTFRCDPISEHNRLYWYRQTLGQGPEFLTYFQNEAQLEKSRLLSDRFSAERPKGSFSTLEIQRTEQGDSAMYLCASSQTGATEAFFGQGTRLTVV.

The sample holds many counts of this clonotype. This chain joins TRBV20-1 and TRBJ2-6, with D maybe TRBD1 (5 bases). The CDR3 spans 15 residues. Germline CDR1 reads DFQATT; CDR2 reads SNEGSKA (reference sequence). V lost 5 bases, J lost 1 base, and 12 bases lay in between. The CDR3 sequence is CSASGALSGANVLTF. As DNA, the CDR3 is TGCAGTGCTTCTGGGGCGTTATCTGGGGCCAACGTCCTGACTTTC.